The sequence of this TCR beta chain was determined in a study of Ad26.COV2.S vaccination and SARS-CoV-2 variants. The wider study: Donor got 5x10^10 or 1x10^11 viral particles of Ad26.COV2.S.

Indicated treatment: over 15 received Ad26.COV2.S at low or high dose, single or two shots; about 5 received placebo; per-sample allocation not given. Sample collection was performed on day 63 after the first vaccine or placebo injection. The ends lost 6 bases at V and 0 bases at J; junction bases unmatched: 12. CDR3 length equals 20 residues. Germline V gene data show CDR1 as MNHEY and CDR2 as SVGEGT. Whole-study results and caveats: Analyses that measured TCR breadth and depth may have underestimated total T cell responses.

Note on this clone: The target antigen is unknown.

Repertoires were generated with immunoSEQ multiplex PCR, while TCRdb's copy carries only in-frame clones and drops some. The data contain some 460,000 clones, nearly 90% of them singletons. This clonotype originated in a person aged 18 to 59 who received the Ad26.COV2.S COVID-19 vaccine or a placebo. The gene calls are TRBV6-2 or TRBV6-3 and TRBJ2-6, with 12 bases fitting TRBD1. Here the sequenced sample was peripheral blood, taken in a trial of Ad26.COV2.S vaccine versus placebo. The chain's CDR3 is CASSPRDRGRIHSGANVLTF. The CDR3 nucleotides are TGTGCCAGCAGCCCTAGGGACAGGGGGCGAATTCACTCTGGGGCCAACGTCCTGACTTTC.